This T cell receptor beta chain was documented in a study of OX40 agonist ivuxolimab in advanced cancers. The CDR3 consists of 13 residues. Trimming removed 0 bases from V and 2 bases from J, with 5 bases in between. Germline assignment: CDR1 SGHDT and CDR2 YYEEEE. Data came from immunoSEQ multiplex PCR; TCRdb stores just in-frame clones and leaves some out. The sample lists roughly 23,000 clones, roughly 84% occurring once. This clone came up a few times. The sequence was collected from an adult with an advanced solid tumor such as melanoma, head and neck, liver or kidney cancer. V usage is TRBV5-6 and J usage is TRBJ1-2, with D uncertain. The sample in question was CD4+ or CD8+ T cells sorted from blood, obtained in a trial of the OX40 agonist ivuxolimab. CDR3 residues: CASSLVKNYGYTF. The CDR3 DNA reads TGTGCCAGCAGCTTGGTCAAGAACTATGGCTACACCTTC.